This entry features one T cell receptor beta chain sequence. This entry is derived from a study of control samples from healthy donors and cancer patients. Here immunoSEQ multiplex PCR was the method, and the copy in TCRdb shows in-frame clones only, minus some. The data show 100,000 to 150,000 clones, roughly 84% seen once. Germline lookup yields CDR1 LNHDA and CDR2 SQIVND (reference sequence). This CDR3 spans 14 amino acids. Trimming took 3 bases from V and 3 from J, leaving 8 bases between them. What was sequenced was blood. The receptor was isolated from a young man in good health. The rearrangement uses TRBV19 and TRBJ2-2; a weak D match, TRBD2 (5 bases). CDR3 sequence (DNA): TGTGCCAGTAGTATCGTGCGGGACACCGGGGAGCTGTTTTTT. It codes for CASSIVRDTGELFF.